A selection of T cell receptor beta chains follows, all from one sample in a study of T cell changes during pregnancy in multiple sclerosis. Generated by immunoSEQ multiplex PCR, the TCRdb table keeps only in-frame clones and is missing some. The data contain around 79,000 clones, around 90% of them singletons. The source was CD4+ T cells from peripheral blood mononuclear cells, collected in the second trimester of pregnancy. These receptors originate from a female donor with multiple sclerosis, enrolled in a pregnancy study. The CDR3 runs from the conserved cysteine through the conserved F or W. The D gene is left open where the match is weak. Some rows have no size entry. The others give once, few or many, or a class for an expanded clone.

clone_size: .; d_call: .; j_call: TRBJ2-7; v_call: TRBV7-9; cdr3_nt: TGTGCCAGCAGCTTAGTCGGAGCCGGTTACGAGCAGTACTTC; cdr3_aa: CASSLVGAGYEQYF
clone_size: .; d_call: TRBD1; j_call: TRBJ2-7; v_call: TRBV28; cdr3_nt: TGTGCGACCGGGACAGGGCTCTACGAGCAGTACTTC; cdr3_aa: CATGTGLYEQYF
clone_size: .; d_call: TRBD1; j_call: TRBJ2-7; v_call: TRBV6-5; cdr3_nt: TGTGCCAGCAGCAGCGGACAGGGGGCCCACGAGCAGTACTTC; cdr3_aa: CASSSGQGAHEQYF
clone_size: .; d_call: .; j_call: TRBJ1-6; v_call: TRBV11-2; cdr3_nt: TGTGCCAGCAGCTTGTCCCTCGGCCAGGGGCCTAATTCACCCCTCCACTTT; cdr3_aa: CASSLSLGQGPNSPLHF
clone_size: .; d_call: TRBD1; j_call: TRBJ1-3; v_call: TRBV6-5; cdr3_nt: TGTGCCAGCAGGAGGCAGGGGGTAGGCGGAAACACCATATATTTT; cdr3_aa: CASRRQGVGGNTIYF
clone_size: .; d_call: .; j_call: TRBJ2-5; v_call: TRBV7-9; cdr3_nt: TGTGCCAGCAGTCACCTTGACAGGTCGAACCAAGAGACCCAGTACTTC; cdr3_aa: CASSHLDRSNQETQYF
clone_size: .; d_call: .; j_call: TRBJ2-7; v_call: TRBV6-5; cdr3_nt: TGTGCCAGCGGGGGAGGAGTAGTGAGGCCCTACGAGCAGTACTTC; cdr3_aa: CASGGGVVRPYEQYF
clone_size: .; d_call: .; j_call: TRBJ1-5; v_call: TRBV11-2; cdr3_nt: TGTGCCAGCAGCTTAGCCCCGGGGGGTCAGCCCCAGCATTTT; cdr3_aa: CASSLAPGGQPQHF
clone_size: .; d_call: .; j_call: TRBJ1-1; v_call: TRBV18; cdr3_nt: TGTGCCAGCTCACCAAATGCGGGAATCACTGAAGCTTTCTTT; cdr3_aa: CASSPNAGITEAFF
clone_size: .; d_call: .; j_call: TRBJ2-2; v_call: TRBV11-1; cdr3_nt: TGTGCCAGCATACCGAGGAACACCGGGGAGCTGTTTTTT; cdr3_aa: CASIPRNTGELFF
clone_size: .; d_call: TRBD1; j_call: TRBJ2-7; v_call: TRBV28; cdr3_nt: TGTGCCAGCAGTTTAGGACAGGGTTCCCTCTACGAGCAGTACTTC; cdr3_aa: CASSLGQGSLYEQYF
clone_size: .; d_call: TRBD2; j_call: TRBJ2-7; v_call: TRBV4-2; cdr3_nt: TGTGCCAGCAGCCGAGCCCTAGCGGGGTCCTACGAGCAGTACTTC; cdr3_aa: CASSRALAGSYEQYF
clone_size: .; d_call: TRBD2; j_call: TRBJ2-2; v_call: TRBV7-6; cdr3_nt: TGTGCCAGCAGCAGCCCAGCGGGAGGGCCAGTCGGGGAGCTGTTTTTT; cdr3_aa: CASSSPAGGPVGELFF
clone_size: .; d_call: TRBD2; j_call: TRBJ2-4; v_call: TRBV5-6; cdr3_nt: TGTGCCAGCAGCTCTGGACTAGCGGGAGGGGGCAAAAACATTCAGTACTTC; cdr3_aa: CASSSGLAGGGKNIQYF
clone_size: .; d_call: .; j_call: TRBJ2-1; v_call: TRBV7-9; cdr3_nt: TGTGCCAGCAACCCGAGAACCTTAGTCAATGAGCAGTTCTTC; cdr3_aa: CASNPRTLVNEQFF
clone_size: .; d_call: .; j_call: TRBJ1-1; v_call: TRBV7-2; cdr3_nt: TGTGCCAGCAGTGGGACTTACACTGAAGCTTTCTTT; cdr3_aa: CASSGTYTEAFF
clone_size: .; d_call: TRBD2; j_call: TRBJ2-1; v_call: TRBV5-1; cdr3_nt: TGCGCCAGCAGCATACCGACTAGCGGGGCGAATAATGAGCAGTTCTTC; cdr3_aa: CASSIPTSGANNEQFF
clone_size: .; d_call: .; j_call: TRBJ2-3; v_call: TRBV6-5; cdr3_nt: TGTGCCAGCAGTTACCGAACTAGCAAGGCCCAAGATACGCAGTATTTT; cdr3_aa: CASSYRTSKAQDTQYF
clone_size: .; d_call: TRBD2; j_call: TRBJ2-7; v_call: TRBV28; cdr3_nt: TGTGCCAGCGAGGGGACTAGCGGGAGTCACGAGCAGTACTTC; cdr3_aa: CASEGTSGSHEQYF
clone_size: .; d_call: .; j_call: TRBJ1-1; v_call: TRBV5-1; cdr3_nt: TGCGCCAGCAGAGACGTAGGGGGCACTGAAGCTTTCTTT; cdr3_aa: CASRDVGGTEAFF
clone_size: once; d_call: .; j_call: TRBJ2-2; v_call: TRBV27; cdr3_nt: TGTGCCAGCAGCCCTAACGGGTTGGGCACCGGGGAGCTGTTTTTT; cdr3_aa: CASSPNGLGTGELFF
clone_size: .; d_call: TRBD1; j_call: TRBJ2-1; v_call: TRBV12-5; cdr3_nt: TGTGCTAGTGGTTTGGAGCCAACAGGGGAAAAGTTCTTC; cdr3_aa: CASGLEPTGEKFF
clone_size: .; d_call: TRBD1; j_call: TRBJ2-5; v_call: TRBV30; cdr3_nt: TGTGCCTGGAGGACCGGACAGGGGGCTTGGGAGACCCAGTACTTC; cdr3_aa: CAWRTGQGAWETQYF
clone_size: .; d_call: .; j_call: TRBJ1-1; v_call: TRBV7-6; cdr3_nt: TGTGCCAGCAGCCAGGGTCCTATGAACACTGAAGCTTTCTTT; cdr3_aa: CASSQGPMNTEAFF
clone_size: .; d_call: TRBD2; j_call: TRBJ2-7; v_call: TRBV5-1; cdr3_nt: TGCGCCAGCAGCCAAAGCGGGAGGGCCCTCTACGAGCAGTACTTC; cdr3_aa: CASSQSGRALYEQYF
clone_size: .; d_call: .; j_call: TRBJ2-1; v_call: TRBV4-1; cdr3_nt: TGCGCTACGCGGGGCGCGATCAATGAGCAGTTCTTC; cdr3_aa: CATRGAINEQFF
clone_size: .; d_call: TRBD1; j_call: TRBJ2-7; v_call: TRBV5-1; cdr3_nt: TGCGCCAGCAGCCCGAGGACAGGGGTGGGCTACGAGCAGTACTTC; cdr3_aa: CASSPRTGVGYEQYF
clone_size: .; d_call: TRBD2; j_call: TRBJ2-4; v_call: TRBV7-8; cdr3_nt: TGTGCCAGCAGTCCGACTAGCGGGGCACAGTACTTC; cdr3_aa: CASSPTSGAQYF
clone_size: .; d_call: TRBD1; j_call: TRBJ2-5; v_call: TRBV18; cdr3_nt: TGTGCCAGCTCACCACGAGACAGGGGTCAAGAGACCCAGTACTTC; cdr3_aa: CASSPRDRGQETQYF
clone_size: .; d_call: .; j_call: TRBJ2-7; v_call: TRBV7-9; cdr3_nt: TGTGCCAGCAGCTTGGCAGGGCCCTACGAGCAGTACTTC; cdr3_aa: CASSLAGPYEQYF
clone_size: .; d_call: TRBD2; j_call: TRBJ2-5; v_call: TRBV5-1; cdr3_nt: TGCGCCAGCAGCTTGGCGGGAGGGCAAGAGACCCAGTACTTC; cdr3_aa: CASSLAGGQETQYF
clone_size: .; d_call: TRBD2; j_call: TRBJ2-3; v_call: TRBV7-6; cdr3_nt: TGTGCCAGCAGCTCCCCAACGGGGGGTCGCACAGATACGCAGTATTTT; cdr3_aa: CASSSPTGGRTDTQYF
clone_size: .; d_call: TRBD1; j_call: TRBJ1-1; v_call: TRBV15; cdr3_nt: TGTGCCACCCGCTGGACAGGGGCGGGGTACACTGAAGCTTTCTTT; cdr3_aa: CATRWTGAGYTEAFF
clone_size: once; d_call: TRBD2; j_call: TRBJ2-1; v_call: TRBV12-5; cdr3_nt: TGTGCTAGTGGATCTAGCGGGAGGGCCGGTGGTAATGAGCAGTTCTTC; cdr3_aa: CASGSSGRAGGNEQFF
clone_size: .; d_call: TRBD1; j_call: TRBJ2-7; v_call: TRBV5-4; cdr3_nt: TGTGCCAGCAGCTCACAGGGGATCTCCTACGAGCAGTACTTC; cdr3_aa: CASSSQGISYEQYF
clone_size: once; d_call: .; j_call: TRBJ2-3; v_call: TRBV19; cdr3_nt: TGTGCCAGTAGTATGGGGGCAGGCACAGATACGCAGTATTTT; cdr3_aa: CASSMGAGTDTQYF
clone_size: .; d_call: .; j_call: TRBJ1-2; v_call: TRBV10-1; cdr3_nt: TGCGCCAGCAGAACGGACATATGGGGCCCAAACTATGGCTACACCTTC; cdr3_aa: CASRTDIWGPNYGYTF
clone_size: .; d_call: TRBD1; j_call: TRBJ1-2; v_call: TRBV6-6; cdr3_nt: TGTGCCAGCAGTTACTCGGACAGGGGCTATGGCTACACCTTC; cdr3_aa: CASSYSDRGYGYTF
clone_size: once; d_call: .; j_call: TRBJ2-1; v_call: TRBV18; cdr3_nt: TGTGCCAGCTCACGCTCCCTGGGGCTCCTTGAGGCTTACAATGAGCAGTTCTTC; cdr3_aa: CASSRSLGLLEAYNEQFF
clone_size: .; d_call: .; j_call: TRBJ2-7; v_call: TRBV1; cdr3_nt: TGCACCAGCAGCCTCGCGCAGGGGGACGAGCAGTACTTC; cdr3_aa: CTSSLAQGDEQYF
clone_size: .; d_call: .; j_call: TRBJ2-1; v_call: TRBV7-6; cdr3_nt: TGTGCCAGCAGCTTGGACAGATACAATGAGCAGTTCTTC; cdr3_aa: CASSLDRYNEQFF
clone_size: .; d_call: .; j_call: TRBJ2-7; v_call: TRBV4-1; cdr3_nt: TGCGCCAGCAGCCAAGAGGAGGAGACCTACGAGCAGTACTTC; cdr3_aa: CASSQEEETYEQYF
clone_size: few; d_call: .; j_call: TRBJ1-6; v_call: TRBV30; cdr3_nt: TGTGCCTGGAGAAAGCCAGGATCCACCTATAATTCACCCCTCCACTTT; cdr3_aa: CAWRKPGSTYNSPLHF
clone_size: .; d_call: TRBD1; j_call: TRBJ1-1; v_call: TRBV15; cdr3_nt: TGTGCCACCAGCAGAGATGACAGGGGGCTTCTGGGCACTGAAGCTTTCTTT; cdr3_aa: CATSRDDRGLLGTEAFF
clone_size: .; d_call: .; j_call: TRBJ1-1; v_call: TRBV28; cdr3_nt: TGTGCCAGCAGTTTATTTTCGGGGGTTACTGAAGCTTTCTTT; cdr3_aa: CASSLFSGVTEAFF
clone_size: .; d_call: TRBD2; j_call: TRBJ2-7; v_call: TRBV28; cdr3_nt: TGTGCCAGCAGTTCGCCTAGCGGGAGACGCCACGAGCAGTACTTC; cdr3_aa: CASSSPSGRRHEQYF
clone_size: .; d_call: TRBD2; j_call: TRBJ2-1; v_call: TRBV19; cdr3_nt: TGTGCCAGTAGTTTACTAGCGGGAGCGATTGGTGAGCAGTTCTTC; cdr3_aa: CASSLLAGAIGEQFF
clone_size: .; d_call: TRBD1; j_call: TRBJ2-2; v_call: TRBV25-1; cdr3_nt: TGTGCCAGTAGGGGGACAGGAAGGGTTTCGGAGCTGTTTTTT; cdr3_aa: CASRGTGRVSELFF
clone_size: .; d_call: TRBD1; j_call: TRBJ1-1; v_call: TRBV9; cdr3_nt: TGTGCCAGCAGCGAGAACCCGGGACAGGGGAGCACTGAAGCTTTCTTT; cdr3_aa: CASSENPGQGSTEAFF